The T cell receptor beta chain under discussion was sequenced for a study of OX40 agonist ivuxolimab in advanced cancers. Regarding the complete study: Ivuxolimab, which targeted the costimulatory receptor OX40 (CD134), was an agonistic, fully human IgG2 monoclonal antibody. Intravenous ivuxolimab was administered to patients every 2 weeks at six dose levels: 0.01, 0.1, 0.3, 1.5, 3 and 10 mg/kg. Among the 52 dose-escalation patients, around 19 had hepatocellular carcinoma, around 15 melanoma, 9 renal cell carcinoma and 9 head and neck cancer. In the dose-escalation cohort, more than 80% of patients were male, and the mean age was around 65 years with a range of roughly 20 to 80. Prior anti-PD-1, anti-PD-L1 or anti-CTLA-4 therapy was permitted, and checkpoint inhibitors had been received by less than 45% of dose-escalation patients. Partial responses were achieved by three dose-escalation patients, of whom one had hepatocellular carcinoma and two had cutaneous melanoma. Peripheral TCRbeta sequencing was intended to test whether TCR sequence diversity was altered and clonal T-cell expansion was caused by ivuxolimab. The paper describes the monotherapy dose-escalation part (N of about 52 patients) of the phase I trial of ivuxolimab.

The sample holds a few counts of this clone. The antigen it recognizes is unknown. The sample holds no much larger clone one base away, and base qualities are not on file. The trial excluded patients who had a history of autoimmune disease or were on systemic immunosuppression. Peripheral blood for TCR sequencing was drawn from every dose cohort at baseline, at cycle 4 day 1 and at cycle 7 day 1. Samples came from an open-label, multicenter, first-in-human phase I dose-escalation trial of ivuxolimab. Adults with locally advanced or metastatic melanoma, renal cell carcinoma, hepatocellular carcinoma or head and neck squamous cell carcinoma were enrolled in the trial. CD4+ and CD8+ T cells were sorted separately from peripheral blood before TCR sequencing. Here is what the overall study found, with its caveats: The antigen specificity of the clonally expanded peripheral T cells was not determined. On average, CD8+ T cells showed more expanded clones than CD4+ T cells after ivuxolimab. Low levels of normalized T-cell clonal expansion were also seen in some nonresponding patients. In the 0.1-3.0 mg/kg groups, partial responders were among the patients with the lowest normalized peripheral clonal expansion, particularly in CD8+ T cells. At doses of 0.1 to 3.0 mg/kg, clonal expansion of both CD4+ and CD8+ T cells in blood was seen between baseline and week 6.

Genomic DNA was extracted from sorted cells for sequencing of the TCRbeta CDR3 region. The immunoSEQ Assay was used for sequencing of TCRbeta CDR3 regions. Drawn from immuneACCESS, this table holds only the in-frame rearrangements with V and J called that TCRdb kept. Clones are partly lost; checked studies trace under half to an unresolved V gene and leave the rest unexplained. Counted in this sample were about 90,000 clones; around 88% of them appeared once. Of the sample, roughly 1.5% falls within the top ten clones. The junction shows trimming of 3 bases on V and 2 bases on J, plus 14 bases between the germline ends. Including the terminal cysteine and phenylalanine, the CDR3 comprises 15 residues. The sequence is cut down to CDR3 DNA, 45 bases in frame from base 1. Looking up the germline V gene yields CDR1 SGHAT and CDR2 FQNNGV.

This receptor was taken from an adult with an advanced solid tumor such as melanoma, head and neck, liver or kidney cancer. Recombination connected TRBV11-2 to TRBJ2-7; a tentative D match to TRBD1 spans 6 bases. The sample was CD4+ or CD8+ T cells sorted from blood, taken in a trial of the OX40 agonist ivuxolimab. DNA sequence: TGTGCCAGCAGCTTGGGCAGGGGAGCCCCCTACGAGCAGTACTTC. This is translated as CASSLGRGAPYEQYF.